The source of this TCR beta chain is a study of regulatory T cells in long-lasting Graves disease. This clonotype has at least ten counts. CDR3 length: 15 amino acids. Germline V gene lookup returns CDR1 DFQATT and CDR2 SNEGSKA (reference sequence). V shed 1 base and J shed 0 bases, with 10 bases lying between them. The time point was: newly diagnosed GD, antithyroid drugs for less than 3 months. PBMCs were the source of the RNA used for TCR sequencing. Relying on iRepertoire HTBI primers and Arm-PCR of CDR3 regions, the team built TCR beta libraries. A single record per CDR3 protein comes from TCRdb applying MiXCR to the multiplex PCR reads. The sample shows approximately 350,000 distinct CDR3 sequences, around 17% of them seen only once. These sequences were also reported in another study, on T cells in Graves' hyperthyroidism and ophthalmopathy.

The chain links TRBV20-1 to TRBJ2-1, with no clear D. The origin of this receptor is a man in his forties with Graves disease. The sample was peripheral blood mononuclear cells (PBMCs), taken at new diagnosis, from a patient treated with antithyroid drugs. CDR3 bases: TGCAGTGCTAGAGCCCCAGTCCGCTCCTACAATGAGCAGTTCTTC. This gives the protein CSARAPVRSYNEQFF.